This T cell receptor beta chain derives from a study of blood T cell repertoires in COVID-19 (dated by TCRdb to the early 2020s). Notes on the research overall: Collaborator samples came from the United States, Italy and Spain and covered acute and convalescent phases of COVID-19. The prospective study material was composed of cDNA or gDNA derived from T cells, B-cell-depleted T cells, or PBMCs. Subjects who had been exposed to COVID-19, were actively infected with it, or had recovered from it provided the deeply sampled blood TCRbeta repertoires that made up the dataset. The repertoires were released in a freely available public database intended as a resource for research on the immune response to SARS-CoV-2. The samples were drawn from the first 160 participants of the ongoing ImmuneRACE study and from about 1,200 subjects provided by 6 global collaborators. Nearly every sample came with metadata listing a de-identified subject ID, COVID-19 status, age in years and sex. Where available, HLA class I and class II types were taken from metadata supplied by the sample provider and were not determined by assay-based typing.

The research as a whole found: Clinical and demographic metadata were provided uncurated, with the amount varying by source and participant.

Samples from volunteer blood donors who had recovered from COVID-19 were contributed by a second Seattle source. Collaborating institutions collected whole blood in K2EDTA tubes following their own protocols. For TCRbeta analysis, collaborators shipped samples as frozen whole blood, isolated PBMCs, or DNA extracted from either of those sample types. The immunoSEQ Assay, a bias-controlled multiplex PCR, was used to amplify TCRbeta CDR3 regions from genomic DNA. For the original study's pipeline: Within the assay, amplification of reference gene primers was used to estimate how many nucleated cells each sample contained. Sequence reads were collapsed and filtered to measure the absolute abundance of every unique TCRbeta CDR3 rearrangement. For each sample, productive Simpson clonality was calculated by taking the square root of Simpson's diversity index across productive rearrangements. Here the immuneACCESS table is served through TCRdb, limited to in-frame sequences with V and J called. Missing clones are a known gap in these copies; in checked studies unresolved V genes cover under half, and the rest lacks a known reason. V and J calls plus clone size are reproduced from that table; the DNA served to infer D and trimming. The sample table shows roughly 250,000 clones, and approximately 89% are seen once. Clones ranked in the top ten supply around 10% of the sample.

The cysteine opens and the phenylalanine closes a CDR3 of 13 amino acids. The sequence is cut down to CDR3 DNA, 39 bases in frame from base 1. Relative to germline, V is 7 bases shorter and J is 5 bases shorter, with 14 bases between their ends. From the germline V gene (reference sequence), CDR1 is MNHNY and CDR2 is SVGAGI. This clone was recorded a few times. Its antigen is still unknown. No qualities accompany the bases; no much larger clone lies one base away. Rearrangement joined TRBV6-6 to TRBJ1-2, with the D gene not clear enough to name. Sequenced input: peripheral blood. The sequence came from a man aged 40-49 years who had recovered from COVID-19. The nucleotide sequence reads TGTGCCAGCACGAATTCACAATCATATGGCTACACCTTC. Its protein is CASTNSQSYGYTF.